This record covers a single T cell receptor (beta chain). Its cognate antigen has yet to be identified. The sample holds no much larger clone one base away, and base qualities are not on file. This sample is drawn from a study of cytomegalovirus exposure and HLA in healthy donors (TCRdb year 2017). Regarding the complete study: The roughly 700 repertoires of the first cohort and the roughly 120 validation repertoires were produced on the same platform, according to a later analysis. The aim of the study was to test whether cataloging public T cell receptors could identify signatures of past pathogen exposure. Along with the approximately 700-subject first cohort, a separate validation cohort of roughly 110 different subjects was used. High-throughput TCR immunosequencing, statistical association of individual TCRs with disease status, and machine learning were combined to predict cytomegalovirus infection status.

Donors formed part of the validation cohort, which comprised 120 subjects and was distinct from the first cohort of several hundred subjects. Receptor libraries were prepared by the immunoSEQ multiplex PCR assay. The paper's data handling went like this. A statistical classification framework was developed to diagnose cytomegalovirus status using the catalog of TCR beta chain sequences. This immuneACCESS table, as held by TCRdb, lists in-frame sequences with V and J called but not all clones. Of the missing ones, under half trace to an unresolved V gene in checked studies; the others have no known cause. That table is the source of V, J and clone size, and D and trimming were worked out from the DNA. Present in this sample are 100,000 to 150,000 clones, 70% to 90% of which were seen just once. Around 1.9% of the sample is taken by the ten largest. On the study overall, not on this receptor specifically: Most TCR sequences were observed very rarely across donors, whereas some public TCRs were present in many individuals. In a later analysis, TCRs clustered in the first cohort were found to also tend to co-occur in the roughly 130 validation repertoires, with roughly 93% of cluster scores above 0. In vitro tests confirmed that a few of the cytomegalovirus-associated TCR beta chains recognize cytomegalovirus antigens. The authors suggested that the approach could potentially be extended to other disease states and immunological phenotypes. The classifier was reported to diagnose cytomegalovirus status with high specificity and sensitivity in both the original and validation cohorts. In the study, approximately 150 TCR beta chains were listed as associated with cytomegalovirus. All 120 or so repertoires were used to score co-occurrence in the validation cohort in a later analysis, because that analysis had no HLA typing for the cohort.

V is pared back by 5 bases and J by 3 bases, with 17 bases lying between the germline termini. CDR1 and CDR2, per the germline V gene, are MNHEY and SVGAGI. The CDR3 goes from the cysteine to the phenylalanine over 15 residues. Solely the CDR3 DNA is kept, with 45 bases framed from the first base. The sequence was collected from a man aged 18 to 29 in good health and CMV-seronegative. The chain was built from TRBV6-5 and TRBJ2-7, and TRBD1 may be the D gene, going by 6 matching bases. Sequencing was performed on PBMCs. The CDR3 amino acid sequence is: CASSKDSRGDYEQYF. The nucleotide sequence is TGTGCCAGCAGTAAGGACAGTAGGGGTGACTACGAGCAGTACTTC.